One sample yielded the 30 T cell receptor beta chains listed below, sequenced in a study of T cell repertoires in cytomegalovirus infection. In TCRdb, the reads were re-called with MiXCR into one record per CDR3 protein. The sample comprises about 570,000 distinct CDR3 sequences, 40% of which are singletons, and roughly 50% rests with the top ten. Their recognized antigens are unknown. Here the sequenced sample was cultured PBMCs, taken from culture after CMV antigen stimulation. These receptors were obtained from a human donor in good health (CMV status not recorded). Some clones in this sample may be carry-over from other donors' samples.

This clonotype was counted a few times. The J gene is TRBJ2-1, the V gene TRBV19, with TRBD2 matching over 15 bases. In germline, CDR1 is LNHDA, CDR2 SQIVND (reference sequence). J lost 5 bases, V lost 6 bases, and 17 bases had no gene match. CDR3 length: 20 residues. The CDR3 nucleotides are TGTGCCAGTAGCCGGGGACTAGCGGGGGGCGACCTTCAGCTGGACAATGAGCAGTTCTTC. It specifies CASSRGLAGGDLQLDNEQFF.

The chain couples TRBV12-3 or TRBV12-4 to TRBJ2-2, with D unclear. V lost 11 bases to trimming and J lost 7 bases, with 14 bases between them. The CDR3 consists of 12 residues. The CDR3 nucleotides read TGTGCCCAGGCAGGTTACGACGGGGAGCTGTTTTTT. Residues: CAQAGYDGELFF.

This clonotype has just a few counts. This chain links TRBV2 with TRBJ1-1, with D tentatively TRBD1 (5 bases). V lost 8 bases and J lost 0, with 16 bases in between. Looked up from germline, CDR1 is SNHLY and CDR2 is FYNNEI. This CDR3 has 15 amino acids. The CDR3 region is CASLGDSSLNTEAFF. CDR3 in DNA: TGTGCCAGCCTAGGCGACAGTTCGTTGAACACTGAAGCTTTCTTT.

This clonotype has just a few counts. This chain connects TRBV12-3 or TRBV12-4 to TRBJ1-5; possibly TRBD1 for D (6 bases). Between the trimmed V and J ends, which lost 6 bases and 7 bases, there was a span of 19 bases. This CDR3 has 15 amino acids. The CDR3 reads CASRSSQGISQPQHF. In DNA form, the CDR3 reads TGTGCCAGCAGGTCCTCCCAGGGGATAAGCCAGCCCCAGCATTTT.

This chain links TRBV7-2 with TRBJ2-7, with TRBD2 identical over 7 bases. The CDR3 contains 13 residues. The germline V gene encodes CDR1 SGHTA and CDR2 FQGNSA. V trimming: 6 bases; J trimming: 7 bases; junction bases outside the gene matches: 9. CDR3 loop: CASRATLAWEQYF. The DNA of the CDR3 is TGTGCCAGCAGAGCCACACTAGCGTGGGAGCAGTACTTC. The full variable domain, in which reference TRBV7-2 and TRBJ2-7 provide the parts outside the CDR3, is GAGVSQSPSNKVTEKGKDVELRCDPISGHTALYWYRQSLGQGLEFLIYFQGNSAPDKSGLPSDRFSAERTGGSVSTLTIQRTQQEDSAVYLCASRATLAWEQYFGPGTRLTVT.

The chain combines TRBV27 with TRBJ1-1; 7 bases agree with TRBD1. Looked up from germline, CDR1 is MNHEY and CDR2 is SMNVEV (reference sequence). The CDR3 consists of 14 residues. After removal of 4 bases from V and 4 bases from J, the junction contained 6 bases not matched to a gene. CDR3 residues: CASSSTGLGTEAFF. The CDR3 nucleotides are TGTGCCAGCAGTTCGACAGGGTTGGGCACTGAAGCTTTCTTT.

The rearrangement joins TRBV10-3 to TRBJ1-6; 9 positions match TRBD1. The CDR3 spans 15 residues. V lost 5 bases and J lost 8; bases outside the gene matches: 7. CDR1 is ENHRY and CDR2 is SYGVKD in the germline V gene. The CDR3 spells CAISPRDRVDSPLHF. CDR3 nucleotide sequence: TGTGCCATCAGTCCTCGGGACAGGGTGGATTCACCCCTCCACTTT.

Only a few counts were recorded for this clonotype. V is TRBV6-1 and J is TRBJ1-5, with a weak D call TRBD1 (5 bases). The CDR3 covers 13 residues. Germline lookup yields CDR1 MNHNS and CDR2 SASEGT. V was cut by 7 bases and J by 5 bases, with 12 bases left in between. The CDR3 DNA reads TGTGCCAGCAAAAGGGGAAGGGATCAGCCCCAGCATTTT. This gives the protein CASKRGRDQPQHF.

This clonotype has more than one count but fewer than ten. The chain joins TRBV20-1 to TRBJ1-2; D remains ambiguous. The V gene's germline CDR1 is DFQATT and CDR2 SNEGSKA (reference sequence). This CDR3 comprises 13 residues. Trimming removed 1 base at V and 6 bases at J, with 12 bases between. The CDR3 loop is CSARVRVKNGYTF. The CDR3 bases are TGCAGTGCTAGAGTACGAGTAAAGAATGGCTACACCTTC.

V is TRBV3-1 and J is TRBJ1-6, with a tentative D call TRBD1 (5 bases). V was trimmed by 1 base and J by 4 bases, leaving 11 bases between them. The CDR3 covers 16 residues. Germline V gene data show CDR1 as LGHDT and CDR2 as YNNKEL (reference sequence). CDR3 amino acids: CASSQGLTAYNSPLHF. In DNA, the CDR3 is TGTGCCAGCAGCCAAGGTTTGACAGCTTATAATTCACCCCTCCACTTT.

This clonotype was counted ten times or more. This chain connects TRBV7-2 to TRBJ2-7; TRBD1 might be the D (6 bases). Germline CDR1 and CDR2: SGHTA and FQGNSA. The CDR3 consists of 17 residues. V was trimmed by 6 bases and J by 0 bases, leaving 21 bases between them. CDR3 DNA sequence: TGTGCCAGCAGTCCGCGGGCGGTCAGGGGTAGCTCCTACGAGCAGTACTTC. Protein product: CASSPRAVRGSSYEQYF.

In this sample, this clonotype turned up a few times. V and J are TRBV6-5 and TRBJ2-3, with 11 bases fitting TRBD2. In germline, CDR1 is MNHEY, CDR2 SVGAGI. The CDR3 extends over 15 amino acids. The V and J ends lost 4 bases and 3 bases, in that order; junction bases with no gene match: 3. The chain's CDR3 is CASSSPSGGTDTQYF. CDR3 coding DNA: TGTGCCAGCAGTTCGCCTAGCGGGGGGACAGATACGCAGTATTTT.

This clonotype occurred once. The rearrangement links TRBV2 to TRBJ2-3, with 8 bases matching TRBD2. The germline V gene has CDR1 SNHLY and CDR2 FYNNEI. Trimming at V came to 7 bases and at J to 6 bases, leaving 9 bases not matched to a gene. The CDR3 is 14 amino acids. This CDR3 is CASTRTSLRDTQYF. DNA for the CDR3: TGTGCCAGCACCAGGACTAGCCTCCGGGATACGCAGTATTTT.

The V gene is TRBV15, the J gene TRBJ1-2; TRBD1 matches at 7 bases. Trimming cost V 0 bases and J 7 bases; bases outside gene matches: 5. Germline V CDR1 and CDR2: LNHNV, YYDKDF (reference sequence). This CDR3 region has 14 residues. In DNA, the CDR3 is TGTGCCACCAGCAGAGATCAGGGGGTCACTGGCTACACCTTC. This gives the protein CATSRDQGVTGYTF.

The genes are TRBV7-2 and TRBJ2-7; 9 bases match TRBD1. Germline assignment: CDR1 SGHTA and CDR2 FQGNSA. The J segment lost 10 bases and the V segment lost 4 bases, leaving 14 bases of the junction unmatched. CDR3 length equals 15 residues. The CDR3 sequence is CASSSQTGQGTTQYF. CDR3 DNA: TGTGCCAGCAGCTCGCAAACTGGACAGGGGACAACTCAGTACTTC.

This clonotype was seen only a few times. This chain links TRBV29-1 with TRBJ2-1, with D possibly matching TRBD1 (7 bases). V was trimmed by 7 bases and J by 0 bases, leaving 16 bases between them. The CDR3 is 15 amino acids. The germline V gene has CDR1 SQVTM and CDR2 ANQGSEA. CDR3 amino acids: CSASQGGNSYNEQFF. The CDR3 coding sequence is TGCAGCGCCTCCCAGGGGGGCAACTCCTACAATGAGCAGTTCTTC.

To note about this clonotype: Since the CDR3 does not end with the conserved phenylalanine or tryptophan, this likely comes from a read error. The V and J genes are TRBV7-4 and TRBJ1-1; D is unclear. Germline values: CDR1 SGHVT, CDR2 SQSDAQ. This CDR3 is 16 amino acids long. The germline V and J ends were trimmed by 5 bases and 1 base, with 17 bases remaining between them. CDR3: CASSPQRLGSNTEAFS. CDR3 DNA: TGTGCCAGCAGCCCACAACGCTTAGGGTCGAACACTGAAGCTTTCTCT.

CDR3 in amino acids: CASSHVGWETQYF. Here the CDR3 DNA reads TGTGCCAGCAGCCACGTCGGATGGGAGACCCAGTACTTC. The rearrangement links TRBV7-9 to TRBJ2-5; D gene unclear. The germline V gene encodes CDR1 SEHNR and CDR2 FQNEAQ (reference sequence). V was trimmed by 5 bases and J by 5 bases, leaving 12 bases between them. The CDR3 totals 13 residues. Looking up the rest from reference TRBV7-9 and TRBJ2-5 gives the full variable domain: DTGVSQNPRHKITKRGQNVTFRCDPISEHNRLYWYRQTLGQGPEFLTYFQNEAQLEKSRLLSDRFSAERPKGSFSTLEIQRTEQGDSAMYLCASSHVGWETQYFGPGTRLLVL.

This clonotype was seen ten or more times. The chain is built from TRBV7-2 and TRBJ2-1; D tentatively reads TRBD1 or TRBD2 (5 bases each). CDR1 is SGHTA, CDR2 FQGNSA, per germline. The CDR3 is 12 amino acids. The CDR3 reads CATNGAEVPLFF. CDR3 DNA: TGTGCTACGAATGGGGCGGAGGTTCCGTTGTTCTTC.

V is TRBV12-3 or TRBV12-4 and J is TRBJ2-7; TRBD1 agrees at 9 bases. The CDR3 length is 14 residues. With 3 bases clipped from V and 3 bases from J, the junction kept 3 bases outside the gene matches. This CDR3 is CASSFGTGNYEQYF. CDR3 nucleotides: TGTGCCAGCAGTTTCGGGACAGGGAACTACGAGCAGTACTTC.

The V and J genes are TRBV12-3 or TRBV12-4 and TRBJ1-5, with D perhaps matching TRBD1 (6 bases). Trimming pared 5 bases from V and 7 bases from J, leaving 12 bases between. This CDR3 has 13 amino acids. The CDR3 DNA reads TGTGCCAGCAGTCCATTCCAGGGGCAGCCCCAGCATTTT. Its translation: CASSPFQGQPQHF.

A word on this clonotype: The junction and the germline gene differ at one end; a read error may be behind it. The chain uses TRBV5-3 and TRBJ1-1; D remains ambiguous. TRBV5-3 is an ORF, with its function uncertain. The CDR3 extends over 13 amino acids. The CDR3 loop reads CASSSEVNTEAFF. CDR3 bases: TGTGCCAGCAGCTCTGAGGTGAACACTGAAGCTTTCTTT.

The chain recombines TRBV27 with TRBJ2-4, with 7 bases fitting TRBD1. The CDR3 sequence is 14 residues long. Germline CDR1 is MNHEY and CDR2 is SMNVEV (reference sequence). The V gene end was trimmed by 11 bases and the J gene end by 5 bases; junction bases not matched to a gene: 12. The CDR3 DNA is TGTGCCCGGGGATGTAGGGACAGTGAAAACATTCAGTACTTC. Its protein is CARGCRDSENIQYF.

This clonotype has at least ten counts. The chain links TRBV7-8 to TRBJ1-6; TRBD1 agrees at 10 bases. Germline CDR1 SGHVS, CDR2 FQNEAQ. This CDR3 spans 16 amino acids. The junction had 4 bases not matched to a gene; V was cut back by 0 bases and J by 8 bases. The chain's CDR3 is CASSLAGTGVYSPLHF. The DNA for the CDR3 is TGTGCCAGCAGCTTAGCGGGGACAGGGGTATATTCACCCCTCCACTTT.

This clonotype appeared a few times. This rearrangement joins TRBV4-1 to TRBJ1-5; no definite D call. The CDR3 is made up of 16 amino acids. The germline V gene has CDR1 MGHRA and CDR2 YSYEKL. With 0 bases removed from V and 3 bases from J, the gap between germline ends came to 12 bases. The CDR3 nucleotides are TGCGCCAGCAGCCAAGATCCAAGCCTGAACAATCAGCCCCAGCATTTT. Its translation is CASSQDPSLNNQPQHF.

This rearrangement joins TRBV7-9 to TRBJ1-1; no clear D gene. The CDR3 runs 14 residues. Trimming removed 0 bases from V and 4 bases from J, with 9 bases in between. Germline V gives CDR1 SEHNR, CDR2 FQNEAQ (reference sequence). The CDR3 DNA sequence: TGTGCCAGCAGCTTAGCGTTCGGTAGCACTGAAGCTTTCTTT. Encoded protein: CASSLAFGSTEAFF.

Turning to this clonotype: A clone one base away is much larger, so this may be a read error. Written as DNA, the CDR3 is TGTGCCAGGAGCCGCCTTTCCAGCACAGATACGCAGTATTTT. Translation gives CARSRLSSTDTQYF. This chain uses TRBV7-2 with TRBJ2-3; no clear D gene. The CDR3 runs to 14 residues. V was shortened by 9 bases and J by 0 bases, with 13 bases between the two germline ends. The germline CDR1 and CDR2 sequences are SGHTA and FQGNSA.

V and J are TRBV28 and TRBJ1-2; the D is unclear. The CDR3 sequence is 15 residues long. Germline CDR1 reads MDHEN; CDR2 reads SYDVKM. Trimming pared 6 bases from V and 2 bases from J, leaving 16 bases between. In DNA, the CDR3 is TGTGCCAGCAGCCAAATAGCGGGGTGGAACTATGGCTACACCTTC. Amino acid sequence: CASSQIAGWNYGYTF.

J is TRBJ1-3 and V is TRBV7-2; D might be TRBD1 (5 bases). V lost 6 bases and J 0 bases, leaving 12 bases between the germline ends. The CDR3 has 15 amino acids. Germline-derived CDR1 and CDR2 are SGHTA and FQGNSA. The CDR3 is CASRASGSSGNTIYF. The CDR3 DNA reads as TGTGCCAGCAGAGCGTCAGGGTCCTCTGGAAACACCATATATTTT.

This clonotype was detected a few times. J is TRBJ1-2 and V is TRBV7-2, with a tentative D call TRBD1 (6 bases). Trimming cost V 0 bases and J 5 bases, with 7 bases left between them. Germline assignment: CDR1 SGHTA and CDR2 FQGNSA. The length of the CDR3 is 13 residues. The CDR3: CASSLARGYGYTF. The CDR3 nucleotides read TGTGCCAGCAGCTTAGCCAGGGGTTATGGCTACACCTTC.